This entry lists 23 T cell receptor beta chains sequenced from one sample in a study of neurological immune-mediated disorders. TCRdb re-analysed the 5' RACE reads in MiXCR, keeping a single row per CDR3 protein. This sample has tens of thousands of distinct CDR3 sequences, with roughly 13% found just once. Time point specified: longitudinal time-point 1 (baseline). The sequencing sample was made of PBMCs. These receptor sequences come from a female donor with HTLV-1-associated myelopathy (HAM/TSP).

This clonotype was picked up many times. CDR3 DNA sequence: TGTGCCAGCAGCTTAAGGGGAGGGAATCCAGATACGCAGTATTTT. It encodes CASSLRGGNPDTQYF. The chain uses TRBV11-2 and TRBJ2-3; 7 bases align to TRBD2. The length of the CDR3 is 15 residues. Germline V gene data show CDR1 as SGHAT and CDR2 as FQNNGV. The J segment lost 4 bases and the V segment lost 2 bases, leaving 6 bases of the junction unmatched.

This clonotype occurred many times. The rearrangement links TRBV27 to TRBJ1-6, with no clear D. Trimming stripped 0 bases from V and 7 bases from J, with 10 bases between. Germline CDR1 MNHEY, CDR2 SMNVEV (reference sequence). This CDR3 has 15 residues. CDR3 sequence (DNA): TGTGCCAGCAGTTTATCACGTGGGAACAATTCACCCCTCCACTTT. The encoded protein is CASSLSRGNNSPLHF.

In the case of this clonotype: The DNA is omitted, as the CDR3 cannot be located on it reliably, and the CDR3 follows TCRdb's listing. V usage is TRBV20-1 and J usage is TRBJ1-1. Germline V gives CDR1 DFQATT, CDR2 SNEGSKA (reference sequence). From its first to its last residue, the CDR3 has 21 amino acids. The CDR3 sequence is CSARVSGSDEQYFGPGTEAFF.

Turning to this clonotype: Its ends do not fully match the called genes, so a read error is possible. The rearrangement uses TRBV7-6 and TRBJ2-2; D remains ambiguous. From germline, CDR1 is SGHVS and CDR2 FNYEAQ. This CDR3 is built from 12 residues. The CDR3 region is CASSRDTGELFF. For the CDR3, the DNA is TGTGCCAGTTCCCGTGACACCGGTGAGCTGTTTTTT.

This clonotype was recorded at least ten times. The chain employs TRBV2 and TRBJ1-4, with D perhaps TRBD1 (6 bases). Deletions cut 6 bases from V and 7 bases from J, with 21 bases between. The CDR3 sequence is 16 residues long. The germline V gene encodes CDR1 SNHLY and CDR2 FYNNEI. The CDR3 coding sequence is TGTGCCAGCAGAGACGCCTCTACAGGGTTAGCTGAAAAACTGTTTTTT. It codes for CASRDASTGLAEKLFF.

The sample holds many counts of this clonotype. This sequence joins TRBV14 and TRBJ2-3, with D possibly being TRBD2 (5 bases). The V end was cut by 6 bases, the J end by 6 bases, with 16 bases between. The CDR3 has 14 amino acids. The germline gives CDR1 SGHDN, CDR2 FVKESK. The CDR3 nucleotides read TGTGCCAGCAGTCCCCGGCAAGCGGTTGATACGCAGTATTTT. Protein: CASSPRQAVDTQYF.

On this clonotype: A much larger clone is a single base away; this may be a read error. The chain links TRBV24-1 to TRBJ2-5; no clear D gene. The CDR3 has 17 residues. The V gene lost 12 bases and the J gene lost 4 bases, with 29 bases spanning the gap. Germline CDR1 reads KGHDR; CDR2 reads SFDVKD. CDR3 region: CASVFMIRTIKGETQYF. In DNA form, the CDR3 reads TGTGCCTCCGTATTTATGATCCGGACCATAAAGGGAGAGACCCAGTACTTC.

This clonotype has ten or more counts. The CDR3 loop reads CASSRTSEKLFF. The CDR3 nucleotides are TGCGCCAGCAGCCGAACTTCAGAAAAACTGTTTTTT. V and J are TRBV5-1 and TRBJ1-4; D not certain. Trimming took 4 bases from V and 8 from J, leaving 9 bases between them. This CDR3 comprises 12 residues. Germline CDR1 is SGHRS and CDR2 is YFSETQ.

About this clonotype: A read error may be the cause here, since a much bigger clone is one base away. The rearrangement uses TRBV7-9 and TRBJ1-3, with D uncertain. This CDR3 spans 13 amino acids. Germline-derived CDR1 and CDR2 are SEHNR and FQNEAQ (reference sequence). The CDR3 reads CSSTPGSDNTIYF. In nucleotides, the CDR3 is TGTTCCAGCACCCCCGGGTCGGACAACACCATATATTTT. Using reference TRBV7-9 and TRBJ1-3 for the parts outside the CDR3, the full variable domain is DTGVSQNPRHKITKRGQNVTFRCDPISEHNRLYWYRQTLGQGPEFLTYFQNEAQLEKSRLLSDRFSAERPKGSFSTLEIQRTEQGDSAMYLCSSTPGSDNTIYFGEGSWLTVV.

This clonotype has a count of ten or more. The J gene is TRBJ2-2, the V gene TRBV20-1; TRBD1 matches 10 bases. The CDR3 is made up of 15 amino acids. CDR1 DFQATT and CDR2 SNEGSKA come from the germline V gene (reference sequence). V lost 3 bases to trimming and J lost 3 bases; unmatched junction nucleotides: 4. CDR3 sequence (DNA): TGCAGTGCTAGGGGGACAGGGGTGGACACCGGGGAGCTGTTTTTT. It translates to CSARGTGVDTGELFF.

The chain employs TRBV6-5 and TRBJ1-2; no reliable D call. Germline CDR1 MNHEY, CDR2 SVGAGI. Trimming removed 0 bases from V and 4 bases from J, with 9 bases in between. The CDR3 is 14 residues long. The CDR3 DNA follows: TGTGCCAGCAGTTACTCGCCCACAGTCTATGGCTACACCTTC. This codes for CASSYSPTVYGYTF.

The rearrangement uses TRBV20-1 and TRBJ1-4; D might be TRBD1 (5 bases). The V gene's germline CDR1 is DFQATT and CDR2 SNEGSKA (reference sequence). This CDR3 region has 14 residues. V gave up 0 bases and J gave up 8 bases, with 13 bases separating them. CDR3: CSARDRGGREKLFF. CDR3 nucleotide sequence: TGCAGTGCTAGAGATCGCGGGGGGAGGGAAAAACTGTTTTTT.

This clonotype showed up many times. This sequence joins TRBV20-1 and TRBJ1-2; D is undetermined. This CDR3 has 15 residues. The ends were cut back, 2 bases at V and 4 bases at J, with 17 bases in the middle. Germline V gene sequence: CDR1 DFQATT, CDR2 SNEGSKA (reference sequence). CDR3 nucleotide sequence: TGCAGTGCTAGACGGAGCCCGATTCTTGCCTATGGCTACACCTTC. Protein product: CSARRSPILAYGYTF.

This clonotype was observed at least ten times. The chain joins TRBV12-3 or TRBV12-4 to TRBJ2-5; 9 nucleotides match TRBD2. The CDR3 length is 16 residues. V trimming: 6 bases; J trimming: 2 bases; junction bases outside the gene matches: 10. This CDR3 is CASSLYSAGGQETQYF. Here the CDR3 DNA reads TGTGCCAGCAGCCTCTATTCGGCGGGGGGGCAAGAGACCCAGTACTTC.

This clonotype was seen repeatedly, ten times or more. V gene TRBV11-3 combines with J gene TRBJ2-2, with 9 bases lining up with TRBD1. Germline CDR1 reads SGHNT; CDR2 reads YENEEA. The CDR3 is 15 amino acids. The V gene end was trimmed by 6 bases and the J gene end by 7 bases; junction bases not matched to a gene: 9. CDR3 residues: CASSPGQGINGELFF. The CDR3 DNA is TGTGCCAGCAGTCCCGGACAGGGGATTAACGGGGAGCTGTTTTTT.

The chain links TRBV7-9 to TRBJ2-7; 9 bases are a match to TRBD1. The CDR3 consists of 14 residues. CDR1 is SEHNR, CDR2 FQNEAQ, per germline (reference sequence). The CDR3 bases are TGTTTCAGCAGCTCCGGGACAGGGTTCCACGAGCAGTACTTC. Translating gives CFSSSGTGFHEQYF.

This clonotype appeared many times. The chain has TRBV10-3 and TRBJ2-7; TRBD2 aligns across 7 bases. Trimming at V came to 3 bases and at J to 4 bases, leaving 12 bases not matched to a gene. The CDR3 loop spans 16 amino acids. Germline lookup yields CDR1 ENHRY and CDR2 SYGVKD. The CDR3 sequence is CAISDRARGTLYEQYF. The CDR3 DNA follows: TGTGCCATCAGTGACAGGGCGCGGGGGACCCTGTACGAGCAGTACTTC.

This clonotype showed up many times. This chain uses TRBV7-7 with TRBJ2-3, with D maybe TRBD1 (5 bases). CDR1 SSHAT and CDR2 FNYEAQ come from the germline V gene (reference sequence). The V end was cut by 1 base, the J end by 0 bases, with 8 bases between. The CDR3 spans 15 residues. CDR3 amino acids: CASSLGPGSTDTQYF. The CDR3 DNA reads as TGTGCCAGCAGCTTAGGGCCAGGGAGCACAGATACGCAGTATTTT.

This clonotype was picked up many times. The chain uses TRBV5-1 and TRBJ1-5, with a possible D match to TRBD1 (5 bases). V dropped 0 bases and J dropped 6 bases, with 10 bases sitting between them. Germline assignment: CDR1 SGHRS and CDR2 YFSETQ. CDR3 size: 14 residues. Here the CDR3 reads CASSLERGGQPQHF. CDR3 DNA: TGCGCCAGCAGCTTGGAAAGGGGCGGTCAGCCCCAGCATTTT.

On this clonotype: This sequence may be a read error, since a much larger clone differs from it by one base. The chain has TRBV10-3 and TRBJ1-5, with D possibly TRBD1 on 6 matching bases. The CDR3 length is 15 residues. CDR1 and CDR2 from the germline V gene are ENHRY and SYGVKD. The CDR3 loop is CVISEFLGGAQPQHF. For the CDR3, the DNA is TGTGTCATCAGTGAATTTCTAGGGGGGGCTCAGCCCCAGCATTTT.

Many counts were recorded for this clonotype. The V and J genes are TRBV5-1 and TRBJ2-5; no definite D call. The CDR3 is 14 amino acids. The V and J ends lost 1 base and 2 bases respectively, with 9 bases between them. Germline V gene lookup returns CDR1 SGHRS and CDR2 YFSETQ. The CDR3 sequence is CASSLPGPQETQYF. The CDR3 bases are TGCGCCAGCAGCTTGCCCGGGCCACAAGAGACCCAGTACTTC.

The V gene is TRBV5-1, the J gene TRBJ1-2, with D hard to call. The V end was cut by 4 bases, the J end by 5 bases, with 12 bases between. The CDR3 runs 13 residues. Germline loops: CDR1 SGHRS, CDR2 YFSETQ. The CDR3 sequence is CASSVKGGYGYTF. The CDR3 DNA reads TGCGCCAGCAGCGTAAAGGGAGGGTATGGCTACACCTTC.

This clonotype was recorded many times. The rearrangement uses TRBV12-3 or TRBV12-4 and TRBJ2-7; the match to TRBD1 covers 8 bases. There are 14 residues in the CDR3. Trimming took 6 bases from V and 3 from J; bases not matched to a gene: 7. The CDR3 here is CASSKSDRDYEQYF. In nucleotides, the CDR3 is TGTGCCAGCAGCAAATCGGACAGGGACTACGAGCAGTACTTC.